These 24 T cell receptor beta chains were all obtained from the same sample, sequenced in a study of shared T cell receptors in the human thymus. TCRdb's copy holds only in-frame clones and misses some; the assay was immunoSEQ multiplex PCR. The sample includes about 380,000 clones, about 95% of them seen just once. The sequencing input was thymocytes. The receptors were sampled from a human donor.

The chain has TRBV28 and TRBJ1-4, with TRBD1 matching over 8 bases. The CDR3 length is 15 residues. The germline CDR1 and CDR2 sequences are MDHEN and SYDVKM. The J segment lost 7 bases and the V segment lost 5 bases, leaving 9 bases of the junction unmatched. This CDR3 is CASSPTGQGPEKLFF. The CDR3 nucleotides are TGTGCCAGCAGTCCTACTGGACAGGGACCTGAAAAACTGTTTTTT.

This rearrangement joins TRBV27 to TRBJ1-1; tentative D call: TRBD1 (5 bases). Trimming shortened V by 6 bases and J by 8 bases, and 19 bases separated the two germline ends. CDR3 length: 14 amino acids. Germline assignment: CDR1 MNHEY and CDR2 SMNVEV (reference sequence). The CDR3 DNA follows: TGTGCCAGCAGACTTTCCGGGACGGATCGAGAAGCTTTCTTT. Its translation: CASRLSGTDREAFF.

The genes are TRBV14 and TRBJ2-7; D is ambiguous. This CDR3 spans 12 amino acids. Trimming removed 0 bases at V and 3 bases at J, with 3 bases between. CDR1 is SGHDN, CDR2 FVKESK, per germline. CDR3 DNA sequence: TGTGCCAGCAGCCAAGATGGCTACGAGCAGTACTTC. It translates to CASSQDGYEQYF.

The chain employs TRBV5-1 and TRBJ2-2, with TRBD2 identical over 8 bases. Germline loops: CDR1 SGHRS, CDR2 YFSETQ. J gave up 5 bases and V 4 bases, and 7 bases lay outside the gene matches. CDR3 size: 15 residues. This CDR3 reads CASSRAGGWTGELFF. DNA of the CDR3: TGCGCCAGCAGCCGGGCGGGGGGCTGGACCGGGGAGCTGTTTTTT.

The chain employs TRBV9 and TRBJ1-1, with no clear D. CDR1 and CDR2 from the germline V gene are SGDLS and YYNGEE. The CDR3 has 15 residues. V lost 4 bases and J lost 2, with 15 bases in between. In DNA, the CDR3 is TGTGCCAGCAGCCGCCCCGTGGCGTCCAACACTGAAGCTTTCTTT. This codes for CASSRPVASNTEAFF.

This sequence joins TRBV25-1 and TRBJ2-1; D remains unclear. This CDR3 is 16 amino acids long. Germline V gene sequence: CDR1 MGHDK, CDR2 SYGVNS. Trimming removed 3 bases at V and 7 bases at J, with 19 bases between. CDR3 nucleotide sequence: TGTGCCAGCAGTGACATCCGGGCCCCTAAGAGGAATGAGCAGTTCTTC. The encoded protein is CASSDIRAPKRNEQFF.

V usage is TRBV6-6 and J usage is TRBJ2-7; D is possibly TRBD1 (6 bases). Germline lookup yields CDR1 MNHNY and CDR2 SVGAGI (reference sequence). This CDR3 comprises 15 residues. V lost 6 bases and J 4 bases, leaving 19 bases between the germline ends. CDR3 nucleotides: TGTGCCAGCAGCTCTGACCTAACAGGGATATACGAGCAGTACTTC. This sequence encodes CASSSDLTGIYEQYF.

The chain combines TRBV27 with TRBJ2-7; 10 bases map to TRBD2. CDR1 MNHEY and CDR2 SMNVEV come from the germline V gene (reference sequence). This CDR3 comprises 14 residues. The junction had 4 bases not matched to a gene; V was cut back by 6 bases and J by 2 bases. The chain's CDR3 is CASRPSGSTYEQYF. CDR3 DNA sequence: TGTGCCAGCAGACCTAGCGGGAGCACCTACGAGCAGTACTTC.

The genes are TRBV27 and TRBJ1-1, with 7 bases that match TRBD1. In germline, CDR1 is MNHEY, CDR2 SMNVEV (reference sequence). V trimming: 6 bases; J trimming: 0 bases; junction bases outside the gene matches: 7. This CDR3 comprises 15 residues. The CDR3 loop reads CASSRGGWMNTEAFF. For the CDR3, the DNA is TGTGCCAGCAGCCGAGGGGGCTGGATGAACACTGAAGCTTTCTTT.

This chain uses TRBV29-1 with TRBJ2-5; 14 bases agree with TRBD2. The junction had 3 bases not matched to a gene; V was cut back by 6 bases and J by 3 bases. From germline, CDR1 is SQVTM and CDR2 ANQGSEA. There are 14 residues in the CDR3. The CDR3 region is CSVPGLAGEETQYF. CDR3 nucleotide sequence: TGCAGCGTACCGGGACTAGCGGGAGAAGAGACCCAGTACTTC.

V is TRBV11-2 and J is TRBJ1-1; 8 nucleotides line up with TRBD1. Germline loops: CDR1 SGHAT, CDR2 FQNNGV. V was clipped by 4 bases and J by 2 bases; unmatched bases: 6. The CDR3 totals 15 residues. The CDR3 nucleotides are TGTGCCAGCAGCTACCCGACAGGGGTAAACACTGAAGCTTTCTTT. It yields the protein CASSYPTGVNTEAFF.

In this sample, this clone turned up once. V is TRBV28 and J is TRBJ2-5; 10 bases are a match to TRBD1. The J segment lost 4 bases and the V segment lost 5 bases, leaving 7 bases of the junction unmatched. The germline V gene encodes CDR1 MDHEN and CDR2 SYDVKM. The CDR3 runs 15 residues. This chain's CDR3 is CASSIRDRGGETQYF. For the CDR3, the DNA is TGTGCCAGCAGTATCCGGGACAGGGGAGGAGAGACCCAGTACTTC.

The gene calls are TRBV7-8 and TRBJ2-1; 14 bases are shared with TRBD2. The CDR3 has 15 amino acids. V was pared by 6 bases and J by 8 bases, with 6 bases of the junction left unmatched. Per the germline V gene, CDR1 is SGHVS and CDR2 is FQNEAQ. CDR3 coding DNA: TGTGCCAGCAGGGGGACTAGCGGGAGACATCATGAGCAGTTCTTC. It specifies CASRGTSGRHHEQFF.

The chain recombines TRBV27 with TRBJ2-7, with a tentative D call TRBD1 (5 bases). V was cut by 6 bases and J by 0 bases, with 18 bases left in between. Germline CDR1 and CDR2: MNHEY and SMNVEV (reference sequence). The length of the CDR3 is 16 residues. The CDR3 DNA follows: TGTGCCAGCAGGGGCAAGCTGACAGAACTCTCCTACGAGCAGTACTTC. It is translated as CASRGKLTELSYEQYF.

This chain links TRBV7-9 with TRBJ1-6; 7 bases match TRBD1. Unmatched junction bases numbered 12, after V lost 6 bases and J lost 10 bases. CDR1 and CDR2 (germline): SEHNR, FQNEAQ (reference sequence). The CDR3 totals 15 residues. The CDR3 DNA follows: TGTGCCAGCAGTCACTACAGGGGAGGATCGTCACCCCTCCACTTT. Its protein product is CASSHYRGGSSPLHF.

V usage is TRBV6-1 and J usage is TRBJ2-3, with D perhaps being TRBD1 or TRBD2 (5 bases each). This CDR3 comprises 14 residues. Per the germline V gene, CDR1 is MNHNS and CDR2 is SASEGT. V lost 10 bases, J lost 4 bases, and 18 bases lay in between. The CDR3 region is CATLGTARADTQYF. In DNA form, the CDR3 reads TGTGCCACCCTAGGGACCGCTCGCGCAGATACGCAGTATTTT.

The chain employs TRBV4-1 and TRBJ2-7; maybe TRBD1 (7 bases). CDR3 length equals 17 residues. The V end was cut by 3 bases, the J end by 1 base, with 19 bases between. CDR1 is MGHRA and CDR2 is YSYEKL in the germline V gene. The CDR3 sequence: CASSQGGQDRSSYEQYF. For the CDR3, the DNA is TGCGCCAGCAGCCAGGGAGGTCAGGACAGGAGTTCCTACGAGCAGTACTTC.

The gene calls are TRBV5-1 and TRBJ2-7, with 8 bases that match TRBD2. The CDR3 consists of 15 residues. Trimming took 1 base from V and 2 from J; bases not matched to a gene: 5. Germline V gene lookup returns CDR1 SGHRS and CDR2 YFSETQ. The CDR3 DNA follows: TGCGCCAGCAGCTTGCGGCTAGCGGGTACCTACGAGCAGTACTTC. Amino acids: CASSLRLAGTYEQYF.

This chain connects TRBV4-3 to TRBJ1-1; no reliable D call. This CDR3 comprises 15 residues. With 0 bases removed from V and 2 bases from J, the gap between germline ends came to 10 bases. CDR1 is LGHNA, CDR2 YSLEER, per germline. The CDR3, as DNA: TGCGCCAGCAGCCAAGATTTGGGCAGCAACACTGAAGCTTTCTTT. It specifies CASSQDLGSNTEAFF.

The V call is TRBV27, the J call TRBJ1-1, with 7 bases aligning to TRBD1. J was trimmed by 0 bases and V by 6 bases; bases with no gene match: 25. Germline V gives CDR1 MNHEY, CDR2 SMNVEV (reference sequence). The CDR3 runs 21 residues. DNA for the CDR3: TGTGCCAGCAGCCTCTCGGGACAGCGGCCCACCACCCCGGCTATGAACACTGAAGCTTTCTTT. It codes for CASSLSGQRPTTPAMNTEAFF.

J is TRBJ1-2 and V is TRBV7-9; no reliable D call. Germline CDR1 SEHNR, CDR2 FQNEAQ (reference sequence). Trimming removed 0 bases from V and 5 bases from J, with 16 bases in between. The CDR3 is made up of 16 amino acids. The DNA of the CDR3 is TGTGCCAGCAGCTTAGCCTCAGCGAATCCAGGATATGGCTACACCTTC. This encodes CASSLASANPGYGYTF.

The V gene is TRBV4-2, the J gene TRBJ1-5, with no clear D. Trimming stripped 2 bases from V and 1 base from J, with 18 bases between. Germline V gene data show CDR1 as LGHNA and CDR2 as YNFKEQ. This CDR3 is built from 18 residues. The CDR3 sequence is CASSQYGVGHYSNQPQHF. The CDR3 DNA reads TGTGCCAGCAGCCAATACGGCGTCGGGCACTACAGCAATCAGCCCCAGCATTTT.

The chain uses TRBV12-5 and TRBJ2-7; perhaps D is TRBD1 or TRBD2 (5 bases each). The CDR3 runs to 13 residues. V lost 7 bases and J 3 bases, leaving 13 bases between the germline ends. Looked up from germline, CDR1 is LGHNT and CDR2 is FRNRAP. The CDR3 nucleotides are TGTGCTAGTGCCATTACTAGGGGCTACGAGCAGTACTTC. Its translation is CASAITRGYEQYF.

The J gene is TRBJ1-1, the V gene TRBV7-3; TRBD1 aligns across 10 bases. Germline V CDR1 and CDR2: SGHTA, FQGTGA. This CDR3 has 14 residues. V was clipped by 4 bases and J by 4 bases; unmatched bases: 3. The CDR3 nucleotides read TGTGCCAGCAGCTCCGGGACAGGGGTCACTGAAGCTTTCTTT. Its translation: CASSSGTGVTEAFF.